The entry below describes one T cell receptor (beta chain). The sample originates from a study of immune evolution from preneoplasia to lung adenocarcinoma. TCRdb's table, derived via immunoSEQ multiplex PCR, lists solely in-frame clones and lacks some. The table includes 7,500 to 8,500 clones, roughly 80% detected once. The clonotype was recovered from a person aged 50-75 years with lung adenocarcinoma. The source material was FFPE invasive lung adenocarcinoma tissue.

The CDR3 DNA follows: TGTGCCAGCAGTGAAGCGGTAACCGGGACAGGGTTCTACGAGCAGTACTTC. This encodes CASSEAVTGTGFYEQYF. The chain couples TRBV6-1 to TRBJ2-7; 9 positions agree with TRBD1. The CDR3 has 17 residues. Germline V gene sequence: CDR1 MNHNS, CDR2 SASEGT. V dropped 0 bases and J dropped 3; count of bases not matched to a gene: 9.